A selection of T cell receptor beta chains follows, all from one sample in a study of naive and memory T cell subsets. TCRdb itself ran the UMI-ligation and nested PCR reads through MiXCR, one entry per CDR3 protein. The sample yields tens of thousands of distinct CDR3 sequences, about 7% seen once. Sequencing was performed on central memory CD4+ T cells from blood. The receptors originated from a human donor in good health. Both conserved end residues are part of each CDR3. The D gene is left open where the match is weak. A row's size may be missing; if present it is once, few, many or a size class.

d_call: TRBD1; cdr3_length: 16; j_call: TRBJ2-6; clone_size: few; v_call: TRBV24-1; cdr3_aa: CATSDRGISGANVLTF; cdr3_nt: TGTGCCACCAGTGACAGGGGGATCTCTGGGGCCAACGTCCTGACTTTC
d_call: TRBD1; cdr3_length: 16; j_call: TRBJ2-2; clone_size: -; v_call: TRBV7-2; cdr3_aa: CASSLGTGANTGELFF; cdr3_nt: TGTGCCAGCAGCTTAGGGACAGGAGCGAACACCGGGGAGCTGTTTTTT
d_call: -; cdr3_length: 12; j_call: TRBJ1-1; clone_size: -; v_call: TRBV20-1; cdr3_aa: CSAERRVAEAFF; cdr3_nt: TGCAGTGCTGAGAGGAGGGTCGCTGAAGCTTTCTTT
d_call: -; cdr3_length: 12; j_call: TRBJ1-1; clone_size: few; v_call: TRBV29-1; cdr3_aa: CSSATGTQKAFF; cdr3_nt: TGCAGCTCAGCGACCGGGACACAAAAAGCTTTCTTT
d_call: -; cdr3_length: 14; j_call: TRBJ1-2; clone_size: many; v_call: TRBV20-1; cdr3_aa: CSARVGGLNYGYTF; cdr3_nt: TGCAGTGCTAGAGTGGGGGGCCTTAACTATGGCTACACCTTC
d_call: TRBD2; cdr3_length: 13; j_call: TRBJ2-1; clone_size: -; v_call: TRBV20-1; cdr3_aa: CSGVGLAGGEQFF; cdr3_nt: TGCAGTGGGGTCGGGCTAGCGGGAGGTGAGCAGTTCTTC
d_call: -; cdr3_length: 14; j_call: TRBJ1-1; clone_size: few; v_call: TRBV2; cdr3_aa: CASNLIRGNTEAFF; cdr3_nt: TGTGCCAGCAACCTTATCAGGGGGAACACTGAAGCTTTCTTT
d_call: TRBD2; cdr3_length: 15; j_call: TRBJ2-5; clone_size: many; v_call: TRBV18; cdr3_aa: CASRDGLAGGETQYF; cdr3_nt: TGTGCCAGCCGGGACGGGCTAGCGGGAGGAGAGACCCAGTACTTC
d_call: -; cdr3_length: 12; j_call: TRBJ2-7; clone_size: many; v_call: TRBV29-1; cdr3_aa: CSVSGAGYEQYF; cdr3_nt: TGCAGCGTTTCGGGAGCAGGGTACGAGCAGTACTTC
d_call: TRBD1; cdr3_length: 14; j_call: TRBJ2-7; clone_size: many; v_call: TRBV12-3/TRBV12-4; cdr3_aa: CASRRRDRVGEQYF; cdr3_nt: TGTGCCAGCAGGCGAAGGGACAGGGTGGGAGAGCAGTACTTC